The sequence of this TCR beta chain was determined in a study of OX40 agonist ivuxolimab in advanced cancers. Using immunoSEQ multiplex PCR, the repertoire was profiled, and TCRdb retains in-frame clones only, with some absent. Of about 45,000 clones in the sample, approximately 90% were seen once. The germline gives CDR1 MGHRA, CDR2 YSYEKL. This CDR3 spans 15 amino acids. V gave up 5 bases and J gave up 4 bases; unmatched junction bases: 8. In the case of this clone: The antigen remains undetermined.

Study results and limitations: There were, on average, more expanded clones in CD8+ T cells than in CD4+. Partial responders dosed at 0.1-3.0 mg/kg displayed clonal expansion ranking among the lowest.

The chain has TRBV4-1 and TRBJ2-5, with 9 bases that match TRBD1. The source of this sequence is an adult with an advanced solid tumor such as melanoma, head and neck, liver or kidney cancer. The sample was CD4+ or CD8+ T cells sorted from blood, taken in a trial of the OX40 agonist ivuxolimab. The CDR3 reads CASSIRDRVGETQYF. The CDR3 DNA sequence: TGCGCCAGCAGCATACGGGACAGGGTGGGAGAGACCCAGTACTTC.